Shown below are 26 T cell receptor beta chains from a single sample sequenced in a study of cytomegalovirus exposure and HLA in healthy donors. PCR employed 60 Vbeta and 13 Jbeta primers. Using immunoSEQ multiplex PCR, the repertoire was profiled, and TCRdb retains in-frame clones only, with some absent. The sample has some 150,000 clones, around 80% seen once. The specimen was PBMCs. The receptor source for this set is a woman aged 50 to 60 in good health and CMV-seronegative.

DNA for the CDR3: TGTGCCAGCAGCAAAAAGGGCCCGAAAAGAGGACTCCAGCATGAGCAGTTCTTC. Translated, it gives CASSKKGPKRGLQHEQFF. The chain links TRBV21-1 to TRBJ2-1; the table calls TRBD2, which could not be checked here. TRBV21-1 is a pseudogene locus. This CDR3 has 18 amino acids.

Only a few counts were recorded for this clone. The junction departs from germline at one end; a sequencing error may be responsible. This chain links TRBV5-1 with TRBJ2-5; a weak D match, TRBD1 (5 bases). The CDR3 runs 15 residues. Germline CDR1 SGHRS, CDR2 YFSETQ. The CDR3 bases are TGCGCCAGCAGCTTGTCGCAGGGTACCCAACAGACCCAGTACTTC. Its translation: CASSLSQGTQQTQYF.

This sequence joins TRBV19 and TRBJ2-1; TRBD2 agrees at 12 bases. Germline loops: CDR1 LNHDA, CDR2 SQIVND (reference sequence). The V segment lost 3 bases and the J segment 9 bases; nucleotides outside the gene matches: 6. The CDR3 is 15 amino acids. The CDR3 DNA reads TGTGCCAGTAGTATCGTGTCTAGCGGGAGGGGTGAGCAGTTCTTC. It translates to CASSIVSSGRGEQFF. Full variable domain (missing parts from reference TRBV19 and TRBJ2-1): DGGITQSPKYLFRKEGQNVTLSCEQNLNHDAMYWYRQDPGQGLRLIYYSQIVNDFQKGDIAEGYSVSREKKESFPLTVTSAQKNPTAFYLCASSIVSSGRGEQFFGPGTRLTVL.

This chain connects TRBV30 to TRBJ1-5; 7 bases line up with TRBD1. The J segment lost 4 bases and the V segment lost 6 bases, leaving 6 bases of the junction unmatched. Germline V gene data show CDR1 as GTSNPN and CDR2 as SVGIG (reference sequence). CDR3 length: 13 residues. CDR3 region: CACQTGRNQPQHF. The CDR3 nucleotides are TGTGCCTGTCAGACAGGGAGGAATCAGCCCCAGCATTTT.

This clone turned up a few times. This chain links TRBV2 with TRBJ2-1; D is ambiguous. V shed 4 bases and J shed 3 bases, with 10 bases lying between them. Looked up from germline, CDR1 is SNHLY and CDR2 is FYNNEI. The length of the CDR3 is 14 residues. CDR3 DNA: TGTGCCAGCAGTGCCGGAGTACACTACAATGAGCAGTTCTTC. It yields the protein CASSAGVHYNEQFF.

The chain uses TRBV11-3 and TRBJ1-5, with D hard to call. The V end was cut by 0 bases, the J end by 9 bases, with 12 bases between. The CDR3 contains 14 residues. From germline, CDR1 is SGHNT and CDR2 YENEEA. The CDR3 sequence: CASSLELEGGPQHF. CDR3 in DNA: TGTGCCAGCAGCTTAGAATTGGAAGGCGGGCCCCAGCATTTT.

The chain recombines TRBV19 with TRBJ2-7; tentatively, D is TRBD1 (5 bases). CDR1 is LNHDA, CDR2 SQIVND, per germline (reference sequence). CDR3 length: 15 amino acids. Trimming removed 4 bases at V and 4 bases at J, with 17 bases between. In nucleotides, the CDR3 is TGTGCCAGTAGTACCCCCCAGGGCGGAAAGTACGAGCAGTACTTC. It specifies CASSTPQGGKYEQYF.

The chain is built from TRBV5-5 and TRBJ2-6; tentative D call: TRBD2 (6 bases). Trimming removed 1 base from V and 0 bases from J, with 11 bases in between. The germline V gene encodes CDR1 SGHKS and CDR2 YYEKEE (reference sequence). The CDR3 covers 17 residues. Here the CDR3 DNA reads TGTGCCAGCAGCTTGCGGGAGTCCGACTCTGGGGCCAACGTCCTGACTTTC. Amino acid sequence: CASSLRESDSGANVLTF.

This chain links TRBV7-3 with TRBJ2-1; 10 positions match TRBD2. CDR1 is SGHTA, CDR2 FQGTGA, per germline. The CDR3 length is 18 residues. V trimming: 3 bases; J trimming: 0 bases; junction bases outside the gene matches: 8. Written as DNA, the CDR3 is TGTGCCAGCAGCTTTTGGACTAGCGGCCCCAGCTCCTACAATGAGCAGTTCTTC. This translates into CASSFWTSGPSSYNEQFF.

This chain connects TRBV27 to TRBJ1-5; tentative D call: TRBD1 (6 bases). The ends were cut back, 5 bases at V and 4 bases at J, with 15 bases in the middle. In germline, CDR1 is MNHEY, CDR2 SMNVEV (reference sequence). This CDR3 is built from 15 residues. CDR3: CASSPRTDRNQPQHF. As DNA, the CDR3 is TGTGCCAGCAGTCCCAGGACAGATAGGAATCAGCCCCAGCATTTT.

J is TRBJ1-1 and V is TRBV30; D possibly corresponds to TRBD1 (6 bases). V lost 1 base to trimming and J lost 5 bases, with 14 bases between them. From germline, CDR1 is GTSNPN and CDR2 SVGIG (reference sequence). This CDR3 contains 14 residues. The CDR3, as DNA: TGTGCCTGGAGTGGGCTCCTCAGGGGTACTGAAGCTTTCTTT. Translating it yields CAWSGLLRGTEAFF.

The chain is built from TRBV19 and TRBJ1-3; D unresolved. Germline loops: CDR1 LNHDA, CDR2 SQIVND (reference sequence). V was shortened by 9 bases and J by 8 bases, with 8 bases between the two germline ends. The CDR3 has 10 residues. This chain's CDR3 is CARFQDTIYF. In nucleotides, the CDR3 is TGTGCCAGGTTTCAGGACACCATATATTTT. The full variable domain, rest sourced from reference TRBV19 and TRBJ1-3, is DGGITQSPKYLFRKEGQNVTLSCEQNLNHDAMYWYRQDPGQGLRLIYYSQIVNDFQKGDIAEGYSVSREKKESFPLTVTSAQKNPTAFYLCARFQDTIYFGEGSWLTVV.

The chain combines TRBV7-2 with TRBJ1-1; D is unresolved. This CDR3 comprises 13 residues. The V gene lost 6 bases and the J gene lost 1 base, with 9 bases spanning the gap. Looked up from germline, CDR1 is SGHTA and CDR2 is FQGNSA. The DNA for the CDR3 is TGTGCCAGCAGGCGTACAGCGAACACTGAAGCTTTCTTT. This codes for CASRRTANTEAFF.

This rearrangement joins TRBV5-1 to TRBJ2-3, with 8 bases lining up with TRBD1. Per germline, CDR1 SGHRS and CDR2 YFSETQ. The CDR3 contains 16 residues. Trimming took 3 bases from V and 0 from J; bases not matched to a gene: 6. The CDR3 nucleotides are TGCGCCAGCAGCTCCGACAGGGGAATGAGCACAGATACGCAGTATTTT. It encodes CASSSDRGMSTDTQYF.

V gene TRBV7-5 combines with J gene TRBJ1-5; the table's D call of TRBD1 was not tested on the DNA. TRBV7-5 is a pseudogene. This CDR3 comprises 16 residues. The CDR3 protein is CARSFKLGREHQPQHF. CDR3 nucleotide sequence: TGTGCCAGAAGCTTTAAGTTGGGCAGGGAACATCAGCCCCAGCATTTT.

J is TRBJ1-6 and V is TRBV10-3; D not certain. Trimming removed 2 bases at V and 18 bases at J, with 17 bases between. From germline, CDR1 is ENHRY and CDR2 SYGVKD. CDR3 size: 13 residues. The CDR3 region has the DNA TGTGCCATCAGTGAGACTTCCGGTAGCCATCCCCACTTT. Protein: CAISETSGSHPHF.

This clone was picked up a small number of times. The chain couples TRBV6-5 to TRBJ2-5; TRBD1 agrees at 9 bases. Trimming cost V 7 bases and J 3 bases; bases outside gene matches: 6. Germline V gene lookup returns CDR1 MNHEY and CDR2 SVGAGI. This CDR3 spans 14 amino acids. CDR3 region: CASIHRDREETQYF. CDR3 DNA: TGTGCCAGCATACACAGGGACAGGGAAGAGACCCAGTACTTC.

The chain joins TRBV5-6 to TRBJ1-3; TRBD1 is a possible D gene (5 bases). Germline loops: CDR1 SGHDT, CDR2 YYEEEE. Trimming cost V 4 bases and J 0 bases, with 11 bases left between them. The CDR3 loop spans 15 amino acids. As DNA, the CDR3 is TGTGCCAGCAGCCCCAGGACACGCTCTGGAAACACCATATATTTT. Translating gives CASSPRTRSGNTIYF.

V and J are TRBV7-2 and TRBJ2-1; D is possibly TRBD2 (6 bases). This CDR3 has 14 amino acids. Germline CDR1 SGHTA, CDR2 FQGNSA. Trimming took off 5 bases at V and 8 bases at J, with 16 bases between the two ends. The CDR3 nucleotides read TGTGCCAGCAGCCGCCGGCGGGGAATGGATGAGCAGTTCTTC. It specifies CASSRRRGMDEQFF.

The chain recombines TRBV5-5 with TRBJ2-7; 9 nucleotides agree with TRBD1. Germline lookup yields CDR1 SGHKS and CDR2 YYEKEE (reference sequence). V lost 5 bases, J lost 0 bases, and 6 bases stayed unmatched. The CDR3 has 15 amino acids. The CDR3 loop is CASRFGTGSSYEQYF. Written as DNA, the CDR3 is TGTGCCAGCAGATTCGGGACAGGGAGCTCCTACGAGCAGTACTTC.

In DNA, the CDR3 is TGTGCCAGCAGCCCTAGACTAGGGAGCACAGATACGCAGTATTTT. Its protein is CASSPRLGSTDTQYF. The V gene is TRBV7-3, the J gene TRBJ2-3; the D gene is possibly TRBD2 (6 bases). The V gene lost 5 bases and the J gene lost 0 bases, with 12 bases spanning the gap. This CDR3 comprises 15 residues. From germline, CDR1 is SGHTA and CDR2 FQGTGA.

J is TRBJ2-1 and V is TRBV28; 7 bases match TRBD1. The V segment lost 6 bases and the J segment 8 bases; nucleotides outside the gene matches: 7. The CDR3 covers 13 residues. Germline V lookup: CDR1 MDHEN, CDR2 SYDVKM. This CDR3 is CASRKGAGDEQFF. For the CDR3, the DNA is TGTGCCAGCAGAAAGGGGGCGGGCGATGAGCAGTTCTTC. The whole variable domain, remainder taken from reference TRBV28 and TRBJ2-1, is DVKVTQSSRYLVKRTGEKVFLECVQDMDHENMFWYRQDPGLGLRLIYFSYDVKMKEKGDIPEGYSVSREKKERFSLILESASTNQTSMYLCASRKGAGDEQFFGPGTRLTVL.

The CDR3 sequence is CASSLTQGSYNEQFF. CDR3 nucleotide sequence: TGTGCCAGCAGCTTAACCCAGGGTTCCTACAATGAGCAGTTCTTC. This rearrangement joins TRBV11-1 to TRBJ2-1; TRBD1 is a possible D gene (5 bases). The CDR3 is 15 amino acids. V was clipped by 2 bases and J by 1 base, with 9 bases between them. The germline V gene encodes CDR1 SGHAT and CDR2 FQDESV (reference sequence). Looking up the rest from reference TRBV11-1 and TRBJ2-1 gives the full variable domain: EAEVAQSPRYKITEKSQAVAFWCDPISGHATLYWYRQILGQGPELLVQFQDESVVDDSQLPKDRFSAERLKGVDSTLKIQPAELGDSAMYLCASSLTQGSYNEQFFGPGTRLTVL.

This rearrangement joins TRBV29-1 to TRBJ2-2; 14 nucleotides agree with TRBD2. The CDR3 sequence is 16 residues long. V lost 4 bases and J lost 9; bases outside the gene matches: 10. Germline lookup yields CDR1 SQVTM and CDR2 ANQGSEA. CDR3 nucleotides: TGCAGCGTTGCGGGGACTAGCGGGAGATCGACGCGGGAGCTGTTTTTT. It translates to CSVAGTSGRSTRELFF.

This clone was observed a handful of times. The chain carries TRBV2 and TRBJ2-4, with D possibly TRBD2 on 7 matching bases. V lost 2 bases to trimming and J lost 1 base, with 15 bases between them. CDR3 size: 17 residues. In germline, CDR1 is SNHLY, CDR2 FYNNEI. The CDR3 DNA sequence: TGTGCCAGCAGTGAACCGGGGGGCCGAGGGGCCAAAAACATTCAGTACTTC. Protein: CASSEPGGRGAKNIQYF.

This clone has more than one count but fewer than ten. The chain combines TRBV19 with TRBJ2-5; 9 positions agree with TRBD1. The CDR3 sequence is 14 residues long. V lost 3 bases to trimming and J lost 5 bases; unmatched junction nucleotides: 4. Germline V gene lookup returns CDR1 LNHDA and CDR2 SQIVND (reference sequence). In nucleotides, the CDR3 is TGTGCCAGTAGTATCGGAGGGACAGGGGAGACCCAGTACTTC. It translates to CASSIGGTGETQYF. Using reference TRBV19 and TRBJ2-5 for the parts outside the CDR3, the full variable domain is DGGITQSPKYLFRKEGQNVTLSCEQNLNHDAMYWYRQDPGQGLRLIYYSQIVNDFQKGDIAEGYSVSREKKESFPLTVTSAQKNPTAFYLCASSIGGTGETQYFGPGTRLLVL.